Reported below is one T cell receptor beta chain. The antigen is unknown. The TCRbeta library incorporated unique molecular identifiers. Via MiXCR, TCRdb re-called the PCR reads, giving one row per CDR3 protein. Of around 200,000 distinct CDR3 sequences in the sample, roughly 8.1% are singletons; the top ten hold under 40%. This CDR3 is 14 amino acids long. CDR1 and CDR2 (germline): LGHDT, YNNKEL (reference sequence). Deletions cut 0 bases from V and 5 bases from J, with 11 bases between. This sample is drawn from a study of T-cell reconstitution after alpha-beta-depleted transplantation in children. Study outcomes and limitations: Reportedly, alpha-beta T cells present about two months post-transplant originated from several hundred expanded clones of graft origin.

The receptor was isolated from a male patient aged 2-15 years who had a stem cell transplant for acute myeloid leukemia, so the T cells may come from the graft donor. The chain uses TRBV3-1 and TRBJ2-7, with D unresolved. Source: PBMCs, mostly from graft donor cells, taken 360 days after TCRalphabeta/CD19-depleted stem cell transplant. CDR3 region: CASSQDLRRDEQYF. The CDR3 nucleotides read TGTGCCAGCAGCCAAGACCTCCGACGGGACGAGCAGTACTTC.